This T cell receptor (beta chain) was obtained from a study of shared clonotypes between healthy human individuals. Unsorted material relied on approximately 89 million PBMCs as the source of genomic DNA. Details on this clone: This may stem from a read error, because a much larger clone lies one nucleotide away. Within the sample, other DNA sequences also encode this same CDR3.

Assay used: immunoSEQ multiplex PCR; TCRdb lists only in-frame clones, some missing. The sample holds approximately 460,000 clones; roughly 80% are singletons and the top ten take approximately 12%. Sequencing was done on a sample of PBMCs. This TCR derives from a woman between 40 and 50 years old in good health. Some clones in this sample may be carry-over from other donors' samples.

The CDR3 region is CASSSLWETQYF. The CDR3 DNA is TGTGCTAGCAGCTCCCTTTGGGAGACCCAGTACTTC. The rearrangement links TRBV7-2 to TRBJ2-5; D is uncertain. There are 12 residues in the CDR3. Germline V gives CDR1 SGHTA, CDR2 FQGNSA.